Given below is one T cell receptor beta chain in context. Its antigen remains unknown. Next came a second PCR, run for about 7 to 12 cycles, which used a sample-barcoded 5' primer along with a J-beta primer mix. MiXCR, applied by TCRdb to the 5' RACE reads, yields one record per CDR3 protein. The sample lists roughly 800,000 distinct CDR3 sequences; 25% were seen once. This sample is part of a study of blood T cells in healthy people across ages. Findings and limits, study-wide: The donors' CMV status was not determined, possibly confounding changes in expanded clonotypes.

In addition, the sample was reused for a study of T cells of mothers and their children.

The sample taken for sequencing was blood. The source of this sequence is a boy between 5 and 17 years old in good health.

The CDR3 DNA is TGTGCCAGCAGCTGGTCCGCGGAACAGTACTACGAGCAGTACTTC. Protein product: CASSWSAEQYYEQYF. The J gene is TRBJ2-7, the V gene TRBV11-1; D unresolved. Trimming took off 4 bases at V and 3 bases at J, with 16 bases between the two ends. The CDR3 contains 15 residues. CDR1 and CDR2 from the germline V gene are SGHAT and FQDESV (reference sequence).